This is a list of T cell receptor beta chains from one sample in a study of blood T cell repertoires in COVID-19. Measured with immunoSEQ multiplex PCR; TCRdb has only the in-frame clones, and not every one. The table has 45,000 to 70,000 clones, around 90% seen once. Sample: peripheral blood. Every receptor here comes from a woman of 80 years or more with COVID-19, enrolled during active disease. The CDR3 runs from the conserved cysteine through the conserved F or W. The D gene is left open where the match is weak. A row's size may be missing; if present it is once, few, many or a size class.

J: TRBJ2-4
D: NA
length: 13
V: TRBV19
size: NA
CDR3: CASRSGEKSIQYF
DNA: TGTGCCAGTAGGTCGGGGGAGAAAAGCATTCAGTACTTC

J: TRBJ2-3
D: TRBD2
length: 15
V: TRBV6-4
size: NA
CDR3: CASSDSTSGGGTQYF
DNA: TGTGCCAGCAGTGACTCGACTAGCGGGGGAGGTACGCAGTATTTT

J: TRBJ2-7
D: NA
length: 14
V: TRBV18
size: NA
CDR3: CASSLRTDSYEQYF
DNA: TGTGCCAGCTCTCTTAGGACAGACTCCTACGAGCAGTACTTC

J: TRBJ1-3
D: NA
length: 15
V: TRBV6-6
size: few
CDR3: CASSFGGASGNTIYF
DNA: TGTGCCAGCAGTTTTGGGGGCGCGTCTGGAAACACCATATATTTT

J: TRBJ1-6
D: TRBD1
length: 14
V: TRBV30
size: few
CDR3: CARSQNRGGSPLHF
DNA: TGTGCCCGAAGCCAGAACAGGGGGGGTTCACCCCTCCACTTT

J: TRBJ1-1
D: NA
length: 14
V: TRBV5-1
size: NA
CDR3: CASSPRGGDTEAFF
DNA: TGCGCCAGCAGCCCGCGCGGGGGGGACACTGAAGCTTTCTTT

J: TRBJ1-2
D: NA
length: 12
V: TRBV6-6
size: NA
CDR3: CASSPQGYGYTF
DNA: TGTGCCAGCAGCCCCCAGGGCTATGGCTACACCTTC

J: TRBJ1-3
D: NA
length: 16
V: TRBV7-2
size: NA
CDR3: CASSYQGSRAGNTIYF
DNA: TGTGCCAGCAGCTATCAGGGCTCTCGGGCTGGAAACACCATATATTTT

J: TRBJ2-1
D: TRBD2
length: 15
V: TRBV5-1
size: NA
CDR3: CASSRRTSGKNEQFF
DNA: TGCGCCAGCAGCCGAAGGACTAGCGGGAAAAATGAGCAGTTCTTC

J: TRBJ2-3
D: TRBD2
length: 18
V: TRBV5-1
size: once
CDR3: CASSLPTASGAFTDTQYF
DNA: TGCGCCAGCAGCTTGCCTACTGCTAGCGGGGCCTTCACAGATACGCAGTATTTT

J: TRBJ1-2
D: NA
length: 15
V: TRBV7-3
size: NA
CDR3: CASSLFPRGDYGYTF
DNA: TGTGCCAGCAGCTTGTTCCCCAGGGGTGATTATGGCTACACCTTC

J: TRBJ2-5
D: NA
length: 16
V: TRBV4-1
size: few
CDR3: CASSQATEGPQETQYF
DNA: TGCGCCAGCAGCCAAGCAACGGAGGGGCCCCAAGAGACCCAGTACTTC

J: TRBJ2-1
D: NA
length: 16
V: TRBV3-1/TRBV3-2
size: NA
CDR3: CASSQHVSKARDEQFF
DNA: TGTGCCAGCAGCCAACATGTTAGTAAGGCCCGGGATGAGCAGTTCTTC

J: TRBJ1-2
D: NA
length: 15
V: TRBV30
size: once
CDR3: CAWSVTGSSNYGYTF
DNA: TGTGCCTGGAGTGTAACAGGTAGTTCCAACTATGGCTACACCTTC

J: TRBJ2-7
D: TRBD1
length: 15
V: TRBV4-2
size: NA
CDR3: CASSSRTGGVYEQYF
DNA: TGTGCCAGCAGCTCCCGGACAGGGGGCGTATACGAGCAGTACTTC

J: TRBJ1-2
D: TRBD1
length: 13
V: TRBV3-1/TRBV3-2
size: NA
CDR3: CASSRDSLYGYTF
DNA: TGTGCCAGCAGCAGGGACAGCCTCTATGGCTACACCTTC

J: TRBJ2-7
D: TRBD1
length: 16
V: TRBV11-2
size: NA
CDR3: CASSLAGTGGSYEQYF
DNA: TGTGCCAGCAGCTTAGCGGGGACAGGGGGCTCCTACGAGCAGTACTTC

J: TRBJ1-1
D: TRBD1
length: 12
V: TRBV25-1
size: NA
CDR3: CASRTGVAEAFF
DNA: TGTGCCAGCAGAACAGGGGTAGCTGAAGCTTTCTTT

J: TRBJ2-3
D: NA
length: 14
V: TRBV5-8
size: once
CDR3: CASSLRTSTDTQYF
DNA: TGTGCCAGCAGCCTAAGGACAAGCACAGATACGCAGTATTTT

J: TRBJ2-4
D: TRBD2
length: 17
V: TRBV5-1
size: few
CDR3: CASSSGMGVSGADIQYF
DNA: TGCGCCAGCAGCTCGGGAATGGGGGTTAGCGGGGCTGACATTCAGTACTTC

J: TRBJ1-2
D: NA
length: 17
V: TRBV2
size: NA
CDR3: CASSEQPRSRSSNGYTF
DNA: TGTGCCAGCAGTGAACAACCTAGGAGCCGTTCTTCCAATGGCTACACCTTC

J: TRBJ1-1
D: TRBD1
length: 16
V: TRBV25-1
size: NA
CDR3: CASSDPTGASFTEAFF
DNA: TGTGCCAGCAGTGATCCGACAGGGGCTTCTTTCACTGAAGCTTTCTTT

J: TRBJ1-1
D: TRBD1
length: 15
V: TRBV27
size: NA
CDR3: CASSSSGTGNTEAFF
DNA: TGTGCCAGCAGTTCCTCCGGGACAGGGAACACTGAAGCTTTCTTT

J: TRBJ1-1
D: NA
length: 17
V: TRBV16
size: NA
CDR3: CASSPHGTRPKQTEAFF
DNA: TGTGCCAGCAGCCCCCATGGGACAAGGCCGAAACAAACTGAAGCTTTCTTT

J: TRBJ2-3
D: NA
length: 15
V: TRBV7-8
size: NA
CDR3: CASSLNGMSTDTQYF
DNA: TGTGCCAGCAGCTTAAACGGGATGAGCACAGATACGCAGTATTTT

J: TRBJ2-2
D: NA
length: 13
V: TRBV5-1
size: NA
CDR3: CASRRSNTGELFF
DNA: TGCGCCAGCCGTCGGTCGAACACCGGGGAGCTGTTTTTT

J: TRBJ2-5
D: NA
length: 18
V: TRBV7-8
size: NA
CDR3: CASSLGPSTDRIQETQYF
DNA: TGTGCCAGCAGCTTAGGCCCCTCGACAGATAGGATACAAGAGACCCAGTACTTC

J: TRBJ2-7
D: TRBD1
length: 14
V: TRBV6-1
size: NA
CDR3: CASSETGGIHEQYF
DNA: TGTGCCAGTAGTGAAACAGGGGGCATCCACGAGCAGTACTTC

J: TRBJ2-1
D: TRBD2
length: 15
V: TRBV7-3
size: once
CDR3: CASSSTSGGYNEQFF
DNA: TGTGCCAGCAGCTCGACTAGCGGGGGGTACAATGAGCAGTTCTTC

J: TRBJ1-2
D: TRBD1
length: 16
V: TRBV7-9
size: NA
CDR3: CASSLHMGQGALGYTF
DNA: TGTGCCAGCAGCTTGCACATGGGACAGGGGGCGCTTGGCTACACCTTC

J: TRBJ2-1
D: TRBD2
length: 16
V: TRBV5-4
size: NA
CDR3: CASSLPGLAEIGEQFF
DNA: TGTGCCAGCAGCTTACCGGGACTAGCAGAAATAGGAGAGCAGTTCTTC

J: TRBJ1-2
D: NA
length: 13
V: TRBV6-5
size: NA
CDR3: CATHKPLPYGYTF
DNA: TGTGCCACCCACAAACCCTTACCCTATGGCTACACCTTC

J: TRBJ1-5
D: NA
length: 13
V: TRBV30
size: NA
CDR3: CAWSVAVNQPQHF
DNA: TGTGCCTGGAGTGTGGCAGTCAATCAGCCCCAGCATTTT

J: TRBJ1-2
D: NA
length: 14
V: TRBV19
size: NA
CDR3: CASSIDPSGVGYTF
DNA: TGTGCCAGTAGTATAGATCCGTCGGGGGTTGGCTACACCTTC

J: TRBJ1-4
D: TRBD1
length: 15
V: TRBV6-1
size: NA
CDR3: CASSEFSSGGEKLFF
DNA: TGTGCCAGCAGTGAATTTTCCTCAGGGGGGGAAAAACTGTTTTTT

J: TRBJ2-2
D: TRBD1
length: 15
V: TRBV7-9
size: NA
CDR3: CASSSRTGNTGELFF
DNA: TGTGCCAGCAGCTCCCGGACAGGGAACACCGGGGAGCTGTTTTTT

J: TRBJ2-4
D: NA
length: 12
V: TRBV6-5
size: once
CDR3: CASTGSENIQYF
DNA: TGTGCCAGCACGGGTAGTGAAAACATTCAGTACTTC

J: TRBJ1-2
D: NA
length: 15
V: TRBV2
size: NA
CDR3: CASNTSPTGGYGYTF
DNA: TGTGCCAGCAACACTTCACCTACAGGTGGCTATGGCTACACCTTC

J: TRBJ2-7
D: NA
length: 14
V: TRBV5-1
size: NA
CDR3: CASSLGEGGYQQYF
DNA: TGCGCCAGCAGCTTGGGAGAAGGGGGTTATCAGCAGTACTTC

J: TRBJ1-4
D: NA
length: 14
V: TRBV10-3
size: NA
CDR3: CAISGIAGGEKLFF
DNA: TGTGCCATCAGTGGAATCGCTGGCGGGGAAAAACTGTTTTTT

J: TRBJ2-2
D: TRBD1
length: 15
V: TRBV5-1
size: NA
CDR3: CASSGQGFGTGELFF
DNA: TGCGCCAGCAGCGGACAGGGGTTTGGCACCGGGGAGCTGTTTTTT

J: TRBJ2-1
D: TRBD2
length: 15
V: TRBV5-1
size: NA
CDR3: CASSLELAGGNEQFF
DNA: TGCGCCAGCAGCTTGGAGCTAGCGGGGGGAAATGAGCAGTTCTTC

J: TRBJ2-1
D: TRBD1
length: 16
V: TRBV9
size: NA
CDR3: CASSVEPGGSYNEQFF
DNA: TGTGCCAGCAGCGTAGAGCCAGGGGGCTCCTACAATGAGCAGTTCTTC

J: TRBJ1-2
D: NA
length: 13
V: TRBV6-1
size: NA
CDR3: CASSKAGAGGYTF
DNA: TGTGCCAGCAGTAAAGCAGGGGCTGGAGGCTACACCTTC